This note documents a single T cell receptor beta chain sequence. Its antigen is undetermined. This specimen comes from a study of OX40 agonist ivuxolimab in advanced cancers. Study-wide points: Relative to CD4+ cells, CD8+ T cells on average had more expanded clones.

The CDR3 contains 16 residues. Germline loops: CDR1 SGHRS, CDR2 YFSETQ. V dropped 4 bases and J dropped 3; count of bases not matched to a gene: 7. Method: immunoSEQ multiplex PCR; TCRdb's copy keeps in-frame clones and lacks some. The sample consists of about 64,000 clones, around 90% of them appearing once. The TCR comes from an adult with an advanced solid tumor such as melanoma, head and neck, liver or kidney cancer. Sample: CD4+ or CD8+ T cells sorted from blood, taken in a trial of the OX40 agonist ivuxolimab. This chain links TRBV5-1 with TRBJ2-5; 12 positions agree with TRBD2. The CDR3 loop reads CASSTWTSGAKETQYF. CDR3 coding DNA: TGCGCCAGCAGCACTTGGACTAGCGGGGCTAAAGAGACCCAGTACTTC.